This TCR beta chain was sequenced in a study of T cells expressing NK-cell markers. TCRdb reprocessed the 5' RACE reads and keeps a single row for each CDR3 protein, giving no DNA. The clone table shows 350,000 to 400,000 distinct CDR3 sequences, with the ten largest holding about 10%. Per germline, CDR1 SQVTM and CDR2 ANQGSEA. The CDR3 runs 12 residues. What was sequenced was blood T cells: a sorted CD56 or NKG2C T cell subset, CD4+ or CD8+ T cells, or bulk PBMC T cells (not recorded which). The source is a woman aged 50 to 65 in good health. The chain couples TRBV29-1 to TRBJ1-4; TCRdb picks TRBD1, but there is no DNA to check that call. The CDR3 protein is CSVENPPDKLFF.